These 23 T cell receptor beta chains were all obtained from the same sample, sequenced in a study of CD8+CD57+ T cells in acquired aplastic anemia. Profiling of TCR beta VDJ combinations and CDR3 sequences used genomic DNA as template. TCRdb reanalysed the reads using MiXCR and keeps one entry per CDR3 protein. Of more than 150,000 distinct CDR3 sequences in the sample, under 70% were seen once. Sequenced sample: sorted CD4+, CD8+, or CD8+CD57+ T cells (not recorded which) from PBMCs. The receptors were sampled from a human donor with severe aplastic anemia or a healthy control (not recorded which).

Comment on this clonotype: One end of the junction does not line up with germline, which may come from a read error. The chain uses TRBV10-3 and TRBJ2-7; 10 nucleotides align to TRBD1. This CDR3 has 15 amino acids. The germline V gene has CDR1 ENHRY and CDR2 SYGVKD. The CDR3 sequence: CASSLGTGERYEQYF. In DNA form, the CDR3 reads TGTGCCAGCAGTCTTGGGACAGGGGAGAGGTACGAGCAGTACTTC.

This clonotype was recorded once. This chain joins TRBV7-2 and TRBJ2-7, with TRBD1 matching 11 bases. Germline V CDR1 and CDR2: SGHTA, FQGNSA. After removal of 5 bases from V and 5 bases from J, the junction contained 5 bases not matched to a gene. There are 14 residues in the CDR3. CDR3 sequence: CASSPRTGGHEQYF. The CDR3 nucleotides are TGTGCCAGCAGCCCGCGGACAGGGGGCCACGAGCAGTACTTC.

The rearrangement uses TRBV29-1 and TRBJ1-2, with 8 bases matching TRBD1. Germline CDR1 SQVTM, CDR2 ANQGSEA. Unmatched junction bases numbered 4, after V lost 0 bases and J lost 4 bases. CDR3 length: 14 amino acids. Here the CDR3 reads CSVEDQDRAYGYTF. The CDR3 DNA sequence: TGCAGCGTTGAAGATCAGGACAGGGCCTATGGCTACACCTTC.

This chain's CDR3 is CASSEDRGLYSPLHF. The CDR3 region has the DNA TGTGCCAGCAGTGAAGATCGGGGGCTTTATTCACCCCTCCACTTT. The chain carries TRBV6-1 and TRBJ1-6, with D possibly matching TRBD1 (6 bases). V was shortened by 1 base and J by 8 bases, with 12 bases between the two germline ends. The CDR3 spans 15 residues. In germline, CDR1 is MNHNS, CDR2 SASEGT.

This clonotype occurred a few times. The CDR3 sequence: CASSFGGDSPLHF. The CDR3 DNA is TGTGCCAGCAGTTTCGGGGGAGATTCACCCCTCCACTTT. The chain employs TRBV27 and TRBJ1-6; possible D gene TRBD1, 5 bases. From germline, CDR1 is MNHEY and CDR2 SMNVEV (reference sequence). Trimming removed 3 bases from V and 8 bases from J, with 8 bases in between. The CDR3 totals 13 residues.

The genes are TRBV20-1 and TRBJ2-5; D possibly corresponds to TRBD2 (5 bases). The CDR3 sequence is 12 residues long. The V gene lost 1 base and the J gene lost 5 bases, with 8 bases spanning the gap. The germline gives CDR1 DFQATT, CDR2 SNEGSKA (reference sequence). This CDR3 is CSARGTGETQYF. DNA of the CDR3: TGCAGTGCTAGAGGGACGGGGGAGACCCAGTACTTC.

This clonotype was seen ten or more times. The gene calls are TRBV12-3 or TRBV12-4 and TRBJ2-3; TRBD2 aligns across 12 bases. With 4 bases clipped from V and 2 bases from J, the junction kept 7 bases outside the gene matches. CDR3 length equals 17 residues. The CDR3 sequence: CASSSLLAGGLTDTQYF. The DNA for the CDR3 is TGTGCCAGCAGTTCTCTCCTAGCGGGAGGGCTCACAGATACGCAGTATTTT.

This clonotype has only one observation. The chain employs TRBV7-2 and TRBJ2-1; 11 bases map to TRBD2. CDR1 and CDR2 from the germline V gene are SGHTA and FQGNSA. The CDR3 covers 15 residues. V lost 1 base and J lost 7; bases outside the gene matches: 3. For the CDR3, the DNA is TGTGCCAGCAGCTTAGGGACTAGCGGGCGAAATGAGCAGTTCTTC. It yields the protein CASSLGTSGRNEQFF.

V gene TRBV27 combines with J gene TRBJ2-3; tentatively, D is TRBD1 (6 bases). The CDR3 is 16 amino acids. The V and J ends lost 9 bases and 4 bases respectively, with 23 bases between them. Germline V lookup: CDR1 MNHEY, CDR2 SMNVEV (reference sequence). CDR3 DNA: TGTGCCAGTCTCTTAGGAACAGGGCTAGGGGCAGATACGCAGTATTTT. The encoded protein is CASLLGTGLGADTQYF.

The CDR3 loop reads CASSFSLNTEAFF. As DNA, the CDR3 is TGCGCCAGCAGCTTTTCCCTAAACACTGAAGCTTTCTTT. The chain recombines TRBV5-1 with TRBJ1-1; no reliable D call. Trimming cost V 2 bases and J 2 bases, with 7 bases left between them. This CDR3 has 13 residues. Germline V gene data show CDR1 as SGHRS and CDR2 as YFSETQ.

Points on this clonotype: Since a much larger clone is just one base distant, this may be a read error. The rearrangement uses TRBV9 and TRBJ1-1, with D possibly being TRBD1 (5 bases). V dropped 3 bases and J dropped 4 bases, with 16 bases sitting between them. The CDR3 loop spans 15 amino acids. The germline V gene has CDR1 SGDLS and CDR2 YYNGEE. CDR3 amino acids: CASSGGDSLGTEAFF. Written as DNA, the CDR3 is TGTGCCAGCAGCGGGGGGGACTCGCTGGGCACTGAAGCTTTCTTT.

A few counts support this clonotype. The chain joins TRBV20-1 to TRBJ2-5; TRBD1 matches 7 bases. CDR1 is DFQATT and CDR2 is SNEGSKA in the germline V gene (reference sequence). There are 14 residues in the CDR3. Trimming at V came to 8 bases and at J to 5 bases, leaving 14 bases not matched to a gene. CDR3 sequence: CSQGGTGALETQYF. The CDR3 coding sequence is TGCAGTCAAGGGGGCACAGGGGCCTTGGAGACCCAGTACTTC.

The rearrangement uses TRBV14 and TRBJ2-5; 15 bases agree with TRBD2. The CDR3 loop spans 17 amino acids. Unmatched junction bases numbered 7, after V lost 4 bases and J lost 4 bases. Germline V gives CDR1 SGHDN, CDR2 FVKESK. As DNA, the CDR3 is TGTGCCAGCAGCCCGACTCCGGGACTAGCGGGAGGAGAGACCCAGTACTTC. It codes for CASSPTPGLAGGETQYF. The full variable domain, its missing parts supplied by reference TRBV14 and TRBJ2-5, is EAGVTQFPSHSVIEKGQTVTLRCDPISGHDNLYWYRRVMGKEIKFLLHFVKESKQDESGMPNNRFLAERTGGTYSTLKVQPAELEDSGVYFCASSPTPGLAGGETQYFGPGTRLLVL.

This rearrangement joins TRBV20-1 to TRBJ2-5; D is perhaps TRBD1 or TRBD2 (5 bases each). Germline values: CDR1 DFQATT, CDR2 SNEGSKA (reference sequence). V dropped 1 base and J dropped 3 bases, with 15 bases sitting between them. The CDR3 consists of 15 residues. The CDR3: CSARAPGRGKETQYF. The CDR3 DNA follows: TGCAGTGCTAGAGCTCCGGGACGGGGAAAAGAGACCCAGTACTTC.

The CDR3 region is CSARAMTTTSGENYEQYF. In DNA form, the CDR3 reads TGCAGTGCTAGAGCGATGACTACGACTAGCGGGGAAAACTACGAGCAGTACTTC. The V call is TRBV20-1, the J call TRBJ2-7, with 11 nucleotides matching TRBD2. Trimming took 1 base from V and 3 from J; bases not matched to a gene: 14. Germline CDR1 is DFQATT and CDR2 is SNEGSKA (reference sequence). The CDR3 is made up of 18 amino acids.

DNA for the CDR3: TGTGCCAGCAGCCATTTGGGAAGGGGGCAGTACTTC. This codes for CASSHLGRGQYF. This sequence joins TRBV7-9 and TRBJ2-7; D perhaps matches TRBD1 (5 bases). V was trimmed by 5 bases and J by 9 bases, leaving 14 bases between them. Germline lookup yields CDR1 SEHNR and CDR2 FQNEAQ (reference sequence). The CDR3 consists of 12 residues.

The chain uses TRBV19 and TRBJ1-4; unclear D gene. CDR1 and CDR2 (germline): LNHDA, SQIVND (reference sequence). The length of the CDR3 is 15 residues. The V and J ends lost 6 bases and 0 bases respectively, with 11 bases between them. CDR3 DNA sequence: TGTGCCAGTAGCCGCACGGGTTCAACTAATGAAAAACTGTTTTTT. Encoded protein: CASSRTGSTNEKLFF. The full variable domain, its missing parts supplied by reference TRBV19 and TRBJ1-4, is DGGITQSPKYLFRKEGQNVTLSCEQNLNHDAMYWYRQDPGQGLRLIYYSQIVNDFQKGDIAEGYSVSREKKESFPLTVTSAQKNPTAFYLCASSRTGSTNEKLFFGSGTQLSVL.

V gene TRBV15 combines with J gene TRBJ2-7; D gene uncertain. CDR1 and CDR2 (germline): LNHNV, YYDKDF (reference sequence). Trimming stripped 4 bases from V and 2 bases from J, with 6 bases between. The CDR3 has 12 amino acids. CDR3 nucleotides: TGTGCCACCAGCATGAACCCCTACGAGCAGTACTTC. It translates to CATSMNPYEQYF. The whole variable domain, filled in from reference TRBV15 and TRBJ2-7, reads DAMVIQNPRYQVTQFGKPVTLSCSQTLNHNVMYWYQQKSSQAPKLLFHYYDKDFNNEADTPDNFQSRRPNTSFCFLDIRSPGLGDTAMYLCATSMNPYEQYFGPGTRLTVT.

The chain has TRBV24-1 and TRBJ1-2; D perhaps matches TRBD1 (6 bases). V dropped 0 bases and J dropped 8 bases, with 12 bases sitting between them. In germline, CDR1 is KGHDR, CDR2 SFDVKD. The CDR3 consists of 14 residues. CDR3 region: CATSDLQGSGGYTF. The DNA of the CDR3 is TGTGCCACCAGTGATTTGCAGGGGTCCGGGGGCTACACCTTC.

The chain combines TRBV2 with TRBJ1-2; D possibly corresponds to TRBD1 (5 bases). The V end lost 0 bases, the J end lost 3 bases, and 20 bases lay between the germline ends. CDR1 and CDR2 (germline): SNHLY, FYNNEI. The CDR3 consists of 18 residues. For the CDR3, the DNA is TGTGCCAGCAGTGAAGCCATGGGTGTTCGGGGGTCGGACTATGGCTACACCTTC. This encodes CASSEAMGVRGSDYGYTF.

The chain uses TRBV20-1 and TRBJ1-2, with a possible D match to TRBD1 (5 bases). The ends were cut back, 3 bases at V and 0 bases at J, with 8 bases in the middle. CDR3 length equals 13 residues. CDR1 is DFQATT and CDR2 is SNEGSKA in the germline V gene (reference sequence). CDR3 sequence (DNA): TGCAGTGCTAGGACAGACGCTAACTATGGCTACACCTTC. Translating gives CSARTDANYGYTF.

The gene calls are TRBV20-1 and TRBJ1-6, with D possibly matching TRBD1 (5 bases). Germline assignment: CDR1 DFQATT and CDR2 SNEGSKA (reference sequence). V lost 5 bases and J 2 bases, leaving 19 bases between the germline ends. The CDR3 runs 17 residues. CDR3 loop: CSADLTSGGAYNSPLHF. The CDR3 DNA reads TGCAGTGCTGATCTCACTAGCGGGGGGGCCTATAATTCACCCCTCCACTTT.

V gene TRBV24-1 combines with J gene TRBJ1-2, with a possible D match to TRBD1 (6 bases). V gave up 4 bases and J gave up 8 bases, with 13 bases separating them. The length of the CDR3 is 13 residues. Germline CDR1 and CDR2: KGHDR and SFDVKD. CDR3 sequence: CATSEQNRVGYTF. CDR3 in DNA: TGTGCCACCAGTGAACAGAACAGGGTAGGCTACACCTTC.